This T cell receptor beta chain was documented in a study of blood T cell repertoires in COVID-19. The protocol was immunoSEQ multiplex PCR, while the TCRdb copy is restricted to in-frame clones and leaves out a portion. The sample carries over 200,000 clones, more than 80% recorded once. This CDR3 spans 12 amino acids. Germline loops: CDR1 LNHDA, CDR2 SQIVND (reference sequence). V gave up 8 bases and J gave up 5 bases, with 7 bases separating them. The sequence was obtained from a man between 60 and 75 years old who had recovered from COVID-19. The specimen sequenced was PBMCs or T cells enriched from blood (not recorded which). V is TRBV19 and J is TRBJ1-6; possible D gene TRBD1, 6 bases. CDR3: CASRQDNSPLHF. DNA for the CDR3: TGTGCCAGTCGACAGGATAATTCACCCCTCCACTTT.